What follows are 6 T cell receptor beta chains derived from one specimen sequenced in a study of blood T cells in healthy people across ages. A second roughly 6 to 11 cycle PCR used barcoded and J-beta primers. Via MiXCR, TCRdb re-called the 5' RACE reads, giving one row per CDR3 protein. The sample consists of about 830,000 distinct CDR3 sequences, 58% of them appearing once. The sequenced material came from blood. Receptors originate from a man aged 25 to 40 in good health.

This clonotype was seen a handful of times. The chain uses TRBV5-5 and TRBJ2-4; D remains ambiguous. The germline V gene has CDR1 SGHKS and CDR2 YYEKEE (reference sequence). CDR3 size: 16 residues. V was cut by 1 base and J by 3 bases, with 14 bases left in between. This chain's CDR3 is CASSLRTPFDKNIQYF. CDR3 DNA sequence: TGTGCCAGCAGCTTGCGGACCCCTTTCGACAAAAACATTCAGTACTTC. Drawing the rest from reference TRBV5-5 and TRBJ2-4, the complete variable domain is DAGVTQSPTHLIKTRGQQVTLRCSPISGHKSVSWYQQVLGQGPQFIFQYYEKEERGRGNFPDRFSARQFPNYSSELNVNALLLGDSALYLCASSLRTPFDKNIQYFGAGTRLSVL.

As concerns this clonotype: A clone one base away is much larger, so this may be a read error. This chain joins TRBV7-9 and TRBJ1-1; no clear D gene. The CDR3 consists of 12 residues. V was shortened by 3 bases and J by 0 bases, with 2 bases between the two germline ends. The germline CDR1 and CDR2 sequences are SEHNR and FQNEAQ (reference sequence). The CDR3, as DNA: TGTGCCAGCAGCTTTGTGAACACTGAAGCTTTCTTT. Translation gives CASSFVNTEAFF.

Here the CDR3 DNA reads TGCGCCAGCTCGTTGGGACTAGCGGACTCAGATACGCAGTATTTT. This encodes CASSLGLADSDTQYF. This chain links TRBV5-1 with TRBJ2-3; TRBD2 agrees at 11 bases. V shed 7 bases and J 4 bases; nucleotides not matched to a gene: 8. The germline V gene has CDR1 SGHRS and CDR2 YFSETQ. This CDR3 region has 15 residues.

Comments on this clonotype: Sequence at one end of the junction differs from germline and may be a read error. The chain joins TRBV19 to TRBJ2-3, with TRBD2 identical over 8 bases. This CDR3 has 15 amino acids. The germline CDR1 and CDR2 sequences are LNHDA and SQIVND (reference sequence). CDR3 DNA: TGTGCCAGTAGTACCAGCGGGAGAAGCAGAGATACGCAGTATTTT. It specifies CASSTSGRSRDTQYF.

Many counts were recorded for this clonotype. The gene calls are TRBV18 and TRBJ2-7; maybe TRBD2 (5 bases). Trimming stripped 2 bases from V and 1 base from J, with 12 bases between. Germline-derived CDR1 and CDR2 are KGHSH and LQKENI. The CDR3 covers 15 residues. The CDR3 sequence: CASSPSGSVSYEQYF. The DNA for the CDR3 is TGTGCCAGCTCACCATCGGGGAGCGTATCCTACGAGCAGTACTTC. The variable domain in full, with the rest retrieved from reference TRBV18 and TRBJ2-7, is NAGVMQNPRHLVRRRGQEARLRCSPMKGHSHVYWYRQLPEEGLKFMVYLQKENIIDESGMPKERFSAEFPKEGPSILRIQQVVRGDSAAYFCASSPSGSVSYEQYFGPGTRLTVT.

This chain joins TRBV29-1 and TRBJ2-1; D possibly uses TRBD1 or TRBD2 (5 bases each). The CDR3 is 14 residues long. The V gene lost 7 bases and the J gene lost 4 bases, with 17 bases spanning the gap. Germline V gene lookup returns CDR1 SQVTM and CDR2 ANQGSEA. The DNA of the CDR3 is TGCAGCGCATGCGAGCAGGGAGCTTACAATGAGCAGTTCTTC. It codes for CSACEQGAYNEQFF.